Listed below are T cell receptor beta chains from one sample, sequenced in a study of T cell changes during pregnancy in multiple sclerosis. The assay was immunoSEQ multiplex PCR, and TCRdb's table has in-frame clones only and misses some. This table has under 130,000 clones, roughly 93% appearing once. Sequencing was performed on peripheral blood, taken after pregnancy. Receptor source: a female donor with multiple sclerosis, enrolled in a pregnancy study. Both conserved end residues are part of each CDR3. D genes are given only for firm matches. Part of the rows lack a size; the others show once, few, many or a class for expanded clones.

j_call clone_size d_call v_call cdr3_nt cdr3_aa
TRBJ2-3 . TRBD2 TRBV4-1 TGCGCCAGCAGCCAAGCCGGCGGGGGGGCCCCTAGCACAGATACGCAGTATTTT CASSQAGGGAPSTDTQYF
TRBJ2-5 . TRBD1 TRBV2 TGTGCCAGCAAGGACAGGGGGCAAGAGACCCAGTACTTC CASKDRGQETQYF
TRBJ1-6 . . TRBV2 TGTGCCAGCAGTGTGGGAGCAGGCGCTTATAATTCACCCCTCCACTTT CASSVGAGAYNSPLHF
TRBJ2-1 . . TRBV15 TGTGCCACCAGCGACCAGCGGGCGGCTTACAATGAGCAGTTCTTC CATSDQRAAYNEQFF
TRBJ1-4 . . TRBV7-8 TGTGCCAGCAGCTTAATTCTACAGGGACGCATCGGTACTAATGAAAAACTGTTTTTT CASSLILQGRIGTNEKLFF
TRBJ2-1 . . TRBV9 TGTGCCAGCAGCCCCCAGGTGGGGGGACCCTATTGGGGCAATGAGCAGTTCTTC CASSPQVGGPYWGNEQFF
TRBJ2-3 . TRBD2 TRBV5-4 TGTGCCAGCAGCTTGGGGACTAGCGTTGGAGAAAATACGCAGTATTTT CASSLGTSVGENTQYF
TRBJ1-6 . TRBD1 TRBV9 TGTGCCAGCAGCGCGCCGGGACAGGGGAATTCACCCCTCCACTTT CASSAPGQGNSPLHF
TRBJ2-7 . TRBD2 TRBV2 TGTGCCAGCGGGTCTAGCGGGAGTCGGAGAGAGCAGTACTTC CASGSSGSRREQYF
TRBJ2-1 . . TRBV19 TGTGCCAGTAGTACCTTTGACAGGAGCTCCTACAATGAGCAGTTCTTC CASSTFDRSSYNEQFF
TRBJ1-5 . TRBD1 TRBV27 TGTGCCAGCAGTTCCGGGACAGGGGGCAATCAGCCCCAGCATTTT CASSSGTGGNQPQHF
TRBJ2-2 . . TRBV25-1 TGTGCCAGCAGTGATCTGGAGTTCACCGGGGAGCTGTTTTTT CASSDLEFTGELFF
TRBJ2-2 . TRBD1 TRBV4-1 TGCGCCAGCAGCCTCGACAGGGAACCCCCGAGCACCGGGGAGCTGTTTTTT CASSLDREPPSTGELFF
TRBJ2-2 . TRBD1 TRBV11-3 TGTGCCAGCAGCCAGTCCCAGGGGGCGGTCACCGGGGAGCTGTTTTTT CASSQSQGAVTGELFF
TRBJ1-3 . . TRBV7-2 TGTGCCAGCAGCTTCCTAAACACCATATATTTT CASSFLNTIYF
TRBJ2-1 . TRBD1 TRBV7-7 TGTGCCAGCAGCTCGGGACAGTCCATTAGCAATGAGCAGTTCTTC CASSSGQSISNEQFF
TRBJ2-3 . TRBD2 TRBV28 TGTGCCAGCAGTTCGACTAGCGGGGGCACAGATACGCAGTATTTT CASSSTSGGTDTQYF
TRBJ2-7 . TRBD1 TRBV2 TGTGCCATAGACCGGGACAGGGGATACGAGCAGTACTTC CAIDRDRGYEQYF
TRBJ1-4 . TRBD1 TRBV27 TGTGCCAGCAGTTCACCCGCGACAGGGGCTGGTAATGAAAAACTGTTTTTT CASSSPATGAGNEKLFF
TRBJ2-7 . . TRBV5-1 TGCGCCAGCAGCTTGGTTAACAGGGCAGACCACGAGCAGTACTTC CASSLVNRADHEQYF
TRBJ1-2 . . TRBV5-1 TGCGCCAGCAGCTTGGCCAACCAGGGAAATTATGGCTACACCTTC CASSLANQGNYGYTF
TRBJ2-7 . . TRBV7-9 TGTGCCAGCAGCTCGCCGGACACTCACTACGAGCAGTACTTC CASSSPDTHYEQYF
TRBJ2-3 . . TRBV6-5 TGTGCCAGCAGACTCATTACGGGGACAGATACGCAGTATTTT CASRLITGTDTQYF
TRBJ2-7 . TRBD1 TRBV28 TGTGCCAGCAGTTTACCAACAGGGGCGCAGTACTTC CASSLPTGAQYF
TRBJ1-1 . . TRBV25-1 TGTGCCAGCAGTGCCTTTCTTCCTCCCTCTGAAGCTTTCTTT CASSAFLPPSEAFF
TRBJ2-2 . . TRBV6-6 TGTGCCAGCAGAGATCAGGGGCGAACCGGGGAGCTGTTTTTT CASRDQGRTGELFF
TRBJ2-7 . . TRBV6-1 TGTGCCAGCAGAGCCCGGGAGCAGTACTTC CASRAREQYF
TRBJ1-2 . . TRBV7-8 TGTGCCAGCAGCGACAGTAACTATGGCTACACCTTC CASSDSNYGYTF
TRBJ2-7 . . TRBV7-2 TGTGCCAGCAGCTTAGCGGGAGGGGGACGATACGAGCAGTACTTC CASSLAGGGRYEQYF
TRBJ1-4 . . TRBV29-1 TGCAGCGTTTTAGTCAGGATTACTCCGACAGAAGAAAAACTGTTTTTT CSVLVRITPTEEKLFF
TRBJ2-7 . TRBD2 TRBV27 TGTGCCAGCAGCCGACGGACTAGCGGGGGCTCCTACGAGCAGTACTTC CASSRRTSGGSYEQYF
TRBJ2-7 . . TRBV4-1 TGCGCCAGCAGCCAAGGTCCCGGGAGCTACGAGCAGTACTTC CASSQGPGSYEQYF
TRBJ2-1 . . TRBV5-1 TGCGCCAGCAGTCCAGGGTCGGAGTACAATGAGCAGTTCTTC CASSPGSEYNEQFF
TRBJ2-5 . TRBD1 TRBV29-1 TGCAGCGTTGAAGAATGGGGACAGGTGATCCAAGAGACCCAGTACTTC CSVEEWGQVIQETQYF
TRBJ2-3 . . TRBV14 TGTGCCAGCAGCAACAAGACAGGCTTGGGTTCAGATACGCAGTATTTT CASSNKTGLGSDTQYF
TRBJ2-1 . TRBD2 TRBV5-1 TGCGCCAGCAGCCCGGGACTAGCGGGAGGCTCCGATGAGCAGTTCTTC CASSPGLAGGSDEQFF
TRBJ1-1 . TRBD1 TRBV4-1 TGCGCCAGCAGCCAAGATCTAGGGACAGGAAGCCATGAAGCTTTCTTT CASSQDLGTGSHEAFF
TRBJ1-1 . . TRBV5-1 TGCGCCAGCAGCTTGGCAGGGGAAGCTTTCTTT CASSLAGEAFF
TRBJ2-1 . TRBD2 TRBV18 TGTGCCAGCTCACCACAACGGCGGGAGCTCTACAATGAGCAGTTCTTC CASSPQRRELYNEQFF
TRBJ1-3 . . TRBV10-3 TGTGCCATCAGTGAGTCAGGGGGTTCCCGCCGTGAAGAGGGGATACCTGGAAACACCATATATTTT CAISESGGSRREEGIPGNTIYF
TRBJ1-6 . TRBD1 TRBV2 TGTGCCAGCAGGGGACAGAACCGTAATTCACCCCTCCACTTT CASRGQNRNSPLHF
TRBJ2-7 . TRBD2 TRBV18 TGTGCCAGCTCACCCTTAGCGGGGGGTTCCTACGAGCAGTACTTC CASSPLAGGSYEQYF
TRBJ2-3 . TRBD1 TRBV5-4 TGTGCCAGCCATCTAGGACAGGGACCACAGTATACGCAGTATTTT CASHLGQGPQYTQYF
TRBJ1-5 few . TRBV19 TGTGCCAGTAGTACCAAGACAGTGAGCGGCAATCAGCCCCAGCATTTT CASSTKTVSGNQPQHF
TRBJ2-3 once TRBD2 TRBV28 TGTGCCAGCAGATACCTCAGGGCGCGGGCTGAAGGGACTAGCGGCAGACTTAGCACAGATACGCAGTATTTT CASRYLRARAEGTSGRLSTDTQYF
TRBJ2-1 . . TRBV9 TGTGCCAGCAGCGTGAAGGCTAGCCGCCCGGGCAATGAGCAGTTCTTC CASSVKASRPGNEQFF
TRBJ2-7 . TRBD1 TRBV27 TGTGCCAGCAGTTACGACAGGGCCGGAAGCGAGCAGTACTTC CASSYDRAGSEQYF
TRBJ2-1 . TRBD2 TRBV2 TGTGCCAATAGCGGGGGGGAGTACAATGAGCAGTTCTTC CANSGGEYNEQFF
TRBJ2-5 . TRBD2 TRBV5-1 TGCGCCAGCAGCTTGGGGGGAGGGTTACAACAAGAGACCCAGTACTTC CASSLGGGLQQETQYF
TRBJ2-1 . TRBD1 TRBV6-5 TGTGCCAGCAAATTGGGACAGGGACCCTACAATGAGCAGTTCTTC CASKLGQGPYNEQFF
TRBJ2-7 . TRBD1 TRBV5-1 TGCGCCAGCAGCTTGGGGACAGGGATCTACGAGCAGTACTTC CASSLGTGIYEQYF
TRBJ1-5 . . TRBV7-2 TGTGCCAGCAGCTCCGGGAGTGGTAATCAGCCCCAGCATTTT CASSSGSGNQPQHF
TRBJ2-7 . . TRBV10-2 TGCGCCAGCAGTACAGTCCAAGGCCAGGGCTACGAGCAGTACTTC CASSTVQGQGYEQYF
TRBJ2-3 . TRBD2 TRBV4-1 TGCGCCAGCAGCCTGACTAGCGCTAGCACAGATACGCAGTATTTT CASSLTSASTDTQYF
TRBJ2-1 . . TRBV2 TGTGCCGGTGGGGATACGGGAGCCTACAATGAGCAGTTCTTC CAGGDTGAYNEQFF
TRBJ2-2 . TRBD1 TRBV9 TGTGCCAGCAGCCCAAACAGGGGGCACGTCACCGGGGAGCTGTTTTTT CASSPNRGHVTGELFF
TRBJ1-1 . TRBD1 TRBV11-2 TGTGCCAGCAACGACAGGGGGCTGAACACTGAAGCTTTCTTT CASNDRGLNTEAFF
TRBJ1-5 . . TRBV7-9 TGTGCCAGCAGCATACTACAGGGAGTCCCCTCTCAGCCCCAGCATTTT CASSILQGVPSQPQHF